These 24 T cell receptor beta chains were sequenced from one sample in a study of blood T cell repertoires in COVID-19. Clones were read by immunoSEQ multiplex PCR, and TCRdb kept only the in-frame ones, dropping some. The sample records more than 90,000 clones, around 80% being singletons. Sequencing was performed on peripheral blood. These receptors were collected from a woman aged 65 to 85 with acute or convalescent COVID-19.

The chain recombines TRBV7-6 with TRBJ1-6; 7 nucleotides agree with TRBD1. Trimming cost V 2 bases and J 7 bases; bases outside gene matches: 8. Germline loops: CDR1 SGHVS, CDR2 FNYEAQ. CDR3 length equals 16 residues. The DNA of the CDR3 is TGTGCCAGCAGCTTACAGGGGGACAGCAGGAATTCACCCCTCCACTTT. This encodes CASSLQGDSRNSPLHF.

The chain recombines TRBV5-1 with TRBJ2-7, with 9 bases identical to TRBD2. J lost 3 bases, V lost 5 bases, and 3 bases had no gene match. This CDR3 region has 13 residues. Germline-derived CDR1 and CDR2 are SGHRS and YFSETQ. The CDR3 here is CASRKTSGYEQYF. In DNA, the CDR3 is TGCGCCAGCAGAAAGACTAGCGGCTACGAGCAGTACTTC.

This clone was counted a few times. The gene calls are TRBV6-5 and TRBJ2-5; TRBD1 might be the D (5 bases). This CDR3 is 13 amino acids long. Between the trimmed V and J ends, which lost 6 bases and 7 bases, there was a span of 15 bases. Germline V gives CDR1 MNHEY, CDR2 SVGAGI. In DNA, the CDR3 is TGTGCCAGCAGAGCCTGGACAAGAGGGACCCAGTACTTC. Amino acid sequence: CASRAWTRGTQYF.

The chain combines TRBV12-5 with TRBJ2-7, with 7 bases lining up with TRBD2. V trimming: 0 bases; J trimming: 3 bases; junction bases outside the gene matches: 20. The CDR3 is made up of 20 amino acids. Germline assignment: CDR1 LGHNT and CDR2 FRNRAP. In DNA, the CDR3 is TGTGCTAGTGGTTTGGTACTTGGGGTTTATCGCGGGAGTATTCGCTACGAGCAGTACTTC. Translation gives CASGLVLGVYRGSIRYEQYF.

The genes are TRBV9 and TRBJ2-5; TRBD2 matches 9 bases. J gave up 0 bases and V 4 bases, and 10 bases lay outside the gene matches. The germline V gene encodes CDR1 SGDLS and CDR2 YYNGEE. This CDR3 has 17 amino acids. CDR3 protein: CASSSHGTSLYQETQYF. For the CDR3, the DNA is TGTGCCAGCAGCTCTCACGGGACTAGCTTGTACCAAGAGACCCAGTACTTC.

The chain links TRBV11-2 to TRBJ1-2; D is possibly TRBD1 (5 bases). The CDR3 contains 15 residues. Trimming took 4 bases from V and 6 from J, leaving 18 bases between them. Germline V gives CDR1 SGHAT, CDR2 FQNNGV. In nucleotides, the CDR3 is TGTGCCAGCAGCTCTTTATCCCGGAGGGACCATGGCTACACCTTC. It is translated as CASSSLSRRDHGYTF.

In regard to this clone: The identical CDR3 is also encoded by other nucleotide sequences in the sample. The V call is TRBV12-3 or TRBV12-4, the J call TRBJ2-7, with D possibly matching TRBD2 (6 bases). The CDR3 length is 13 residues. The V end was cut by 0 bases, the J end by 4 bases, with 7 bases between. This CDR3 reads CASSLAGGYEQYF. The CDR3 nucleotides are TGTGCCAGCAGTTTAGCCGGGGGTTACGAGCAGTACTTC.

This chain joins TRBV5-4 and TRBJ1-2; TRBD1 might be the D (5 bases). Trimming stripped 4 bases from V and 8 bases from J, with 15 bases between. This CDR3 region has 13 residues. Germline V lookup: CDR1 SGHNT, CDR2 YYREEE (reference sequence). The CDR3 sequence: CASSPGGSGGYTF. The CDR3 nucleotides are TGTGCCAGCAGCCCCGGGGGTTCTGGGGGCTACACCTTC.

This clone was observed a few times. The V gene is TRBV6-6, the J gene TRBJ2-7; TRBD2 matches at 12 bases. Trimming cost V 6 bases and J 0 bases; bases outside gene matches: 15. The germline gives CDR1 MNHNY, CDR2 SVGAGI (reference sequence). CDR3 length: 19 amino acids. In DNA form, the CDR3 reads TGTGCCAGCAGCTACAGGTGGACTAGCGGGGTCGGTGGCTCCTACGAGCAGTACTTC. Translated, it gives CASSYRWTSGVGGSYEQYF.

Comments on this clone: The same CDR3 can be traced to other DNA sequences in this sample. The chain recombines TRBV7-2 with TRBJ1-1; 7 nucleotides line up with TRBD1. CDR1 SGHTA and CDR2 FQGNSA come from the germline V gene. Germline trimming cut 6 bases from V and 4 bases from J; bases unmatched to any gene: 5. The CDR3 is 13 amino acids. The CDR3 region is CASSFPGGTEAFF. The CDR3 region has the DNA TGTGCCAGCAGTTTTCCAGGGGGCACTGAAGCTTTCTTT.

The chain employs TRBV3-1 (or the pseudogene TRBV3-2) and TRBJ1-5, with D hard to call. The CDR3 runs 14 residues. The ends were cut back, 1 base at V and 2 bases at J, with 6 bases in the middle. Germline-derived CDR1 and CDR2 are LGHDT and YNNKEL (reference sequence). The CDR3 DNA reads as TGTGCCAGCAGCCAAGCAGGTGGCAATCAGCCCCAGCATTTT. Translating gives CASSQAGGNQPQHF.

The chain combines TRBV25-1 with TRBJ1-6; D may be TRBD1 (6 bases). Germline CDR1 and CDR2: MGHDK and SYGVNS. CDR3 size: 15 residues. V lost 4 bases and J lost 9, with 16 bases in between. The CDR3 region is CASSVGSGEGSPLHF. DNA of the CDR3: TGTGCCAGCAGTGTCGGGTCAGGGGAGGGTTCACCCCTCCACTTT.

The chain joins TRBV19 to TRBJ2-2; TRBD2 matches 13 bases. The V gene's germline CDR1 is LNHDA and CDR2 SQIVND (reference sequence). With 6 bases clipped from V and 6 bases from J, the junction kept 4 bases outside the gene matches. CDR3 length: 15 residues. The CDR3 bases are TGTGCCAGTAGCGGACTAGCGGGAGAGGCCGGGGAGCTGTTTTTT. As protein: CASSGLAGEAGELFF. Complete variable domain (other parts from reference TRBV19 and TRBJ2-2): DGGITQSPKYLFRKEGQNVTLSCEQNLNHDAMYWYRQDPGQGLRLIYYSQIVNDFQKGDIAEGYSVSREKKESFPLTVTSAQKNPTAFYLCASSGLAGEAGELFFGEGSRLTVL.

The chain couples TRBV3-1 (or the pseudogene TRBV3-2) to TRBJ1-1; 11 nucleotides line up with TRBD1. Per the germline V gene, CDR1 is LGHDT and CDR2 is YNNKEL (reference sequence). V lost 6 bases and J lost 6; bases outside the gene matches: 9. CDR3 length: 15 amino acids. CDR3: CASSSWGQGGAEAFF. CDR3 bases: TGTGCCAGCAGTTCTTGGGGACAGGGGGGAGCTGAAGCTTTCTTT.

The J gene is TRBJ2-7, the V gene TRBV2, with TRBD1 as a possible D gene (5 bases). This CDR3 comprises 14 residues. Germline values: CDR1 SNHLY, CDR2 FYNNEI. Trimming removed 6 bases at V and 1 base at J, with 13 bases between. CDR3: CASSALRVSYEQYF. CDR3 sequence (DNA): TGTGCCAGCAGCGCCCTCAGGGTATCCTACGAGCAGTACTTC.

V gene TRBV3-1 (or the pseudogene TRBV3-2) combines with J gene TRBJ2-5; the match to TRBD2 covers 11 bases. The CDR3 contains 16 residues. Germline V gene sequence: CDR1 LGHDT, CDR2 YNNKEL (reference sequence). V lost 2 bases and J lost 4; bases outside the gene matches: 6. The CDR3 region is CASSQLSLAGGETQYF. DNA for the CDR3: TGTGCCAGCAGCCAATTGTCTCTAGCGGGAGGAGAGACCCAGTACTTC.

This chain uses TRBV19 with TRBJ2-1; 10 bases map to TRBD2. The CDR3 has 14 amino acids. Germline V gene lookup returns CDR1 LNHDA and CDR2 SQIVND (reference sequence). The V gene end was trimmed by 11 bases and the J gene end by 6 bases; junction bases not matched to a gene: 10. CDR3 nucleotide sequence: TGTGCCTCAGAGCGGGGGGGCCTGAGCAATGAGCAGTTCTTC. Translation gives CASERGGLSNEQFF.

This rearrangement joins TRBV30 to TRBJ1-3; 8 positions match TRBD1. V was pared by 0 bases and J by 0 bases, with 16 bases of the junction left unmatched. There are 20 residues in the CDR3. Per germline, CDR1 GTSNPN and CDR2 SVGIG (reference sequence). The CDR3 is CAWSVRTFWTGSLSGNTIYF. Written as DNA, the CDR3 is TGTGCCTGGAGTGTCCGAACCTTCTGGACAGGGAGCCTCTCTGGAAACACCATATATTTT.

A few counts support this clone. Here the CDR3 reads CASSPGGTANSPLHF. In nucleotides, the CDR3 is TGCGCCAGCAGCCCGGGTGGGACAGCTAATTCACCCCTCCACTTT. The chain uses TRBV5-1 and TRBJ1-6, with 7 bases fitting TRBD1. The CDR3 loop spans 15 amino acids. V dropped 4 bases and J dropped 6; count of bases not matched to a gene: 7. Germline CDR1 SGHRS, CDR2 YFSETQ.

This CDR3 is CSVEHGSGTDTQYF. As DNA, the CDR3 is TGCAGCGTTGAACACGGGAGCGGGACAGATACGCAGTATTTT. The chain employs TRBV29-1 and TRBJ2-3, with TRBD2 as a possible D gene (6 bases). The CDR3 is 14 amino acids. CDR1 and CDR2 from the germline V gene are SQVTM and ANQGSEA. The germline V and J ends were trimmed by 2 bases and 3 bases, with 12 bases remaining between them.

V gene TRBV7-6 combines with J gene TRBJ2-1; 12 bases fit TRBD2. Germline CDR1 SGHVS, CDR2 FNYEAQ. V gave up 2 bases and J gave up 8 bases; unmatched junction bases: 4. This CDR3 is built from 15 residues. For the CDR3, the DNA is TGTGCCAGCAGCTTACAACTAGCGGGGGGAGATGAGCAGTTCTTC. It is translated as CASSLQLAGGDEQFF. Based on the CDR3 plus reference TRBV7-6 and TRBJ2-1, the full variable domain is GAGVSQSPRYKVTKRGQDVALRCDPISGHVSLYWYRQALGQGPEFLTYFNYEAQQDKSGLPNDRFSAERPEGSISTLTIQRTEQRDSAMYRCASSLQLAGGDEQFFGPGTRLTVL.

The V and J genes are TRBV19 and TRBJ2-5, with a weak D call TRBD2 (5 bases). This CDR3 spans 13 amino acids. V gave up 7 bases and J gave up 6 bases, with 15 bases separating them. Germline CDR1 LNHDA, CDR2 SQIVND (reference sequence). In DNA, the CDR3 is TGTGCCAGTACCCTCTCTCACGGGAAGACCCAGTACTTC. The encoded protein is CASTLSHGKTQYF.

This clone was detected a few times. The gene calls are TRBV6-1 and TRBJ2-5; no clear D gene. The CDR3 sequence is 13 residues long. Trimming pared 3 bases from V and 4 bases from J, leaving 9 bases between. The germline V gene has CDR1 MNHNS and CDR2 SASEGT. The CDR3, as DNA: TGTGCCAGCAGTGAGGCACGGAGAGAGACCCAGTACTTC. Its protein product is CASSEARRETQYF.

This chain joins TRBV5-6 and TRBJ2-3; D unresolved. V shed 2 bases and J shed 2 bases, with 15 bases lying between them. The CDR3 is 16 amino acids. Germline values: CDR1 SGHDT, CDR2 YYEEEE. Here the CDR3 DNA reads TGTGCCAGCAGCTTTGATTTACACAGACCCACAGATACGCAGTATTTT. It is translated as CASSFDLHRPTDTQYF. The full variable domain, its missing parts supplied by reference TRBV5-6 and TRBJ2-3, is DAGVTQSPTHLIKTRGQQVTLRCSPKSGHDTVSWYQQALGQGPQFIFQYYEEEERQRGNFPDRFSGHQFPNYSSELNVNALLLGDSALYLCASSFDLHRPTDTQYFGPGTRLTVL.